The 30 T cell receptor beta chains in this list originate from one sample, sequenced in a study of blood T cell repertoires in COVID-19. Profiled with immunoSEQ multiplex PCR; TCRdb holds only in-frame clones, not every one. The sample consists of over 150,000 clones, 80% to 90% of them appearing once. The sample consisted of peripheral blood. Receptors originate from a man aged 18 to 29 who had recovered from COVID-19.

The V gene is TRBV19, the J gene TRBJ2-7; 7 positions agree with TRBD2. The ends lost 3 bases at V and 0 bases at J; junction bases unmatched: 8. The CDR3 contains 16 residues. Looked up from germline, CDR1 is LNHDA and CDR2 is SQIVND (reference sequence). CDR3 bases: TGTGCCAGTAGTATCCGGGGGGACCAATACTCCTACGAGCAGTACTTC. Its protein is CASSIRGDQYSYEQYF.

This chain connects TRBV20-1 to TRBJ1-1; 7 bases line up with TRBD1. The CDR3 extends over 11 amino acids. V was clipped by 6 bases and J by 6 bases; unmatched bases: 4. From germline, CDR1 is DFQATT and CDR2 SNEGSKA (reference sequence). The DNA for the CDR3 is TGCAGTGCAGGGGGCGAAGCTGAAGCTTTCTTT. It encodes CSAGGEAEAFF.

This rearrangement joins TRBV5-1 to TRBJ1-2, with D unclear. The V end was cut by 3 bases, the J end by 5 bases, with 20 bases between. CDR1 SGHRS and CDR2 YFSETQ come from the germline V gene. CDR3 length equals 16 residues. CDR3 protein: CASSSRAGTEYYGYTF. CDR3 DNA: TGCGCCAGCAGCTCGAGGGCGGGCACAGAGTATTATGGCTACACCTTC.

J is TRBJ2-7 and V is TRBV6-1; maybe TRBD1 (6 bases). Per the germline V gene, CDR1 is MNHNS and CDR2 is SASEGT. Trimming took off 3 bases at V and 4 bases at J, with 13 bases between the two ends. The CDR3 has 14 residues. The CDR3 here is CASSDTGMGYEQYF. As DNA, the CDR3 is TGTGCCAGCAGTGATACAGGGATGGGATACGAGCAGTACTTC.

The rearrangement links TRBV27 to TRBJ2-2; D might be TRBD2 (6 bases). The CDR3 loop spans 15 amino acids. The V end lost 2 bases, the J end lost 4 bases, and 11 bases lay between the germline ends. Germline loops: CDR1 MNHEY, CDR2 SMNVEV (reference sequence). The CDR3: CASSLRESVTGELFF. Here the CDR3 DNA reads TGTGCCAGCAGTTTACGGGAGTCTGTCACCGGGGAGCTGTTTTTT.

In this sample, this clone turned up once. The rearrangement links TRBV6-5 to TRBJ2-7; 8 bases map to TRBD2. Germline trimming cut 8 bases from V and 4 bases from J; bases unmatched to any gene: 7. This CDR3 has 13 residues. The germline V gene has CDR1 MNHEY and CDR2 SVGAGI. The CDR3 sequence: CASRAGGPYEQYF. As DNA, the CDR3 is TGTGCCAGCCGGGCGGGAGGCCCTTACGAGCAGTACTTC.

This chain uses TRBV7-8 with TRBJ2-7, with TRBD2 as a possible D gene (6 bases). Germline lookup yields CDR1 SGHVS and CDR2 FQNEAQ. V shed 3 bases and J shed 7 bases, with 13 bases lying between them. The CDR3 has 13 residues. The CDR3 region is CASSFGGNVEQYF. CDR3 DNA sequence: TGTGCCAGCAGCTTCGGCGGGAATGTTGAGCAGTACTTC.

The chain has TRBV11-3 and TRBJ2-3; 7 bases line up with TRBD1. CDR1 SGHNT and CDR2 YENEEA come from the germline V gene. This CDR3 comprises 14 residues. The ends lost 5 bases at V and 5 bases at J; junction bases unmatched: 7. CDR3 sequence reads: CASSGSTGEDTQYF. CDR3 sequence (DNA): TGTGCCAGCAGCGGCAGTACAGGGGAAGATACGCAGTATTTT. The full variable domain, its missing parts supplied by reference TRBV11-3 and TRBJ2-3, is EAGVVQSPRYKIIEKKQPVAFWCNPISGHNTLYWYLQNLGQGPELLIRYENEEAVDDSQLPKDRFSAERLKGVDSTLKIQPAELGDSAVYLCASSGSTGEDTQYFGPGTRLTVL.

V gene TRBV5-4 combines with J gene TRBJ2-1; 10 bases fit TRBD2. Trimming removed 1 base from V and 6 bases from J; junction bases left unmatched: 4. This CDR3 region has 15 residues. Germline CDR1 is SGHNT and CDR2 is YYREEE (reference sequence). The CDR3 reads CASSLPLAGANEQFF. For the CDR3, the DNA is TGTGCCAGCAGCTTGCCTCTAGCGGGAGCCAATGAGCAGTTCTTC. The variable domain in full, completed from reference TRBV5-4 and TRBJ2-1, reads ETGVTQSPTHLIKTRGQQVTLRCSSQSGHNTVSWYQQALGQGPQFIFQYYREEENGRGNFPPRFSGLQFPNYSSELNVNALELDDSALYLCASSLPLAGANEQFFGPGTRLTVL.

The CDR3 loop is CASSLAGDRYNEQFF. DNA of the CDR3: TGCGCCAGCAGCTTGGCCGGAGACAGATACAATGAGCAGTTCTTC. V gene TRBV5-1 combines with J gene TRBJ2-1; a weak D match, TRBD1 (5 bases). This CDR3 is built from 15 residues. Germline CDR1 SGHRS, CDR2 YFSETQ. Trimming shortened V by 0 bases and J by 4 bases, and 11 bases separated the two germline ends.

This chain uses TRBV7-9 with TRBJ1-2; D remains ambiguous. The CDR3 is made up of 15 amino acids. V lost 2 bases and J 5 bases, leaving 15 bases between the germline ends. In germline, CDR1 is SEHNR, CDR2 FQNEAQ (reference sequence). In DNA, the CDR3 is TGTGCCAGCAGCTTAACTGAGGGAATTTGGTATGGCTACACCTTC. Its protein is CASSLTEGIWYGYTF.

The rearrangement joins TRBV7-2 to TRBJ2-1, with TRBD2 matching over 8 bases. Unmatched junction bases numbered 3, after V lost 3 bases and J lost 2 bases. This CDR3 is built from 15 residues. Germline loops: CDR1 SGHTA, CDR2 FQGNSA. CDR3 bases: TGTGCCAGCAGCTTTCATAGCGGGACCTACAATGAGCAGTTCTTC. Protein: CASSFHSGTYNEQFF.

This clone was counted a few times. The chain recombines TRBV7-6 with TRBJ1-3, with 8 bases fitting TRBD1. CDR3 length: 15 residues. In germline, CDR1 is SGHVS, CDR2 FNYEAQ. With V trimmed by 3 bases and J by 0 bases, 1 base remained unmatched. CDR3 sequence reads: CASSFTGGSGNTIYF. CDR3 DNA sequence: TGTGCCAGCAGCTTCACAGGGGGCTCTGGAAACACCATATATTTT.

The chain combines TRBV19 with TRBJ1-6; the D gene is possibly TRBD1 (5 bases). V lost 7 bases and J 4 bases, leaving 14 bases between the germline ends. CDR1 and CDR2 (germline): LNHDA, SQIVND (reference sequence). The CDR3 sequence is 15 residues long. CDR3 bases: TGTGCCAGTACGACCGGGACTGAGTATAATTCACCCCTCCACTTT. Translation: CASTTGTEYNSPLHF.

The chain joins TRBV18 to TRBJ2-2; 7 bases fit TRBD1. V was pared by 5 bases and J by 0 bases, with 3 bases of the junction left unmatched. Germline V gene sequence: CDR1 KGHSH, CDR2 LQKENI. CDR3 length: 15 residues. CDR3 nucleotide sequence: TGTGCCAGCTCATCGGGACAGACGAACACCGGGGAGCTGTTTTTT. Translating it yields CASSSGQTNTGELFF.

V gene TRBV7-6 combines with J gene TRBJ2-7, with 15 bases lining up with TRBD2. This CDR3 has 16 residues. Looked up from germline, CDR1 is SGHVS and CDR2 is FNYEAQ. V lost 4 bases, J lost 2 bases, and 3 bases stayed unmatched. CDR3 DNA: TGTGCCAGCAGCTCGGGACTAGCGGGGGGCCCCTACGAGCAGTACTTC. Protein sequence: CASSSGLAGGPYEQYF.

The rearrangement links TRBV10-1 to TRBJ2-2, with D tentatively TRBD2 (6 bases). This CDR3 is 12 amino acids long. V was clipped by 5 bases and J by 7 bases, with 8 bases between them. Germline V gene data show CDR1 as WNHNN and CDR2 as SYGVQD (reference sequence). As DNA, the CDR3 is TGCGCCAGCAGTCGGAGGGACGGGGAGCTGTTTTTT. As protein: CASSRRDGELFF.

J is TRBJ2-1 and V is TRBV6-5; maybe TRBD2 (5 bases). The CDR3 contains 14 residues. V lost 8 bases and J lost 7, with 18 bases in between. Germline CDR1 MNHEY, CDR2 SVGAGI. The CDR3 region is CASLETGLKNEQFF. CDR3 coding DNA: TGTGCCAGCCTCGAAACCGGACTGAAAAATGAGCAGTTCTTC.

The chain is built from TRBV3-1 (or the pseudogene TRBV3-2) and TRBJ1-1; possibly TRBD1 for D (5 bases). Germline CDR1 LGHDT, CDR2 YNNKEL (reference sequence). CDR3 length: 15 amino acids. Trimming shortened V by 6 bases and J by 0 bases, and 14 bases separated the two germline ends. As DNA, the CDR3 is TGTGCCAGCAGTAATCGCAGGGTACTGAACACTGAAGCTTTCTTT. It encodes CASSNRRVLNTEAFF.

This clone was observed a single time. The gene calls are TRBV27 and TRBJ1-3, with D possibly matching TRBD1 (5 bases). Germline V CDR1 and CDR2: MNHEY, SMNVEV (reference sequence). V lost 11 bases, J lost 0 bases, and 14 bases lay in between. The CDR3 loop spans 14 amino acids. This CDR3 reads CAAGRGNSGNTIYF. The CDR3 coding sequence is TGTGCCGCAGGGCGAGGAAACTCTGGAAACACCATATATTTT.

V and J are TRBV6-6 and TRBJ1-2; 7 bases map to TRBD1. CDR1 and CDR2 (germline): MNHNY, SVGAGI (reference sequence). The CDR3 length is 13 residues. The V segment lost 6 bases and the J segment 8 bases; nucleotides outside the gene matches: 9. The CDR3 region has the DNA TGTGCCAGCAGCCCAACAGGGGTAAGGGGCTACACCTTC. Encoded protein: CASSPTGVRGYTF.

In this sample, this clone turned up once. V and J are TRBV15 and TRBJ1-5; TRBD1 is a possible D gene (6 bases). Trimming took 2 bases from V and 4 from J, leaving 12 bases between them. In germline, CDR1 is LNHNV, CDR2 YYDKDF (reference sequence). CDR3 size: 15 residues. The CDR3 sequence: CATSRTGQINQPQHF. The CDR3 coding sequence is TGTGCCACCAGCAGAACCGGACAGATTAATCAGCCCCAGCATTTT.

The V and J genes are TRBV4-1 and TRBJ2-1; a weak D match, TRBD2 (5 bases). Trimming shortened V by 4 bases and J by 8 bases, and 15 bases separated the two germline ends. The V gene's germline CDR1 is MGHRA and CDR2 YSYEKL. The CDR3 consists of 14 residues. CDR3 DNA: TGCGCCAGCAGCCCGCCGGCCACTAGGGATGAGCAGTTCTTC. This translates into CASSPPATRDEQFF.

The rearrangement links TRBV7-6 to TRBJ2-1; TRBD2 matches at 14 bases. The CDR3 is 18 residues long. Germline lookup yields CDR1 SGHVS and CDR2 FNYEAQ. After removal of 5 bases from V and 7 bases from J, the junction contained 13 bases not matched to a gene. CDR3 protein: CASSPISGTSGSINEQFF. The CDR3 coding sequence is TGTGCCAGCAGCCCAATTTCAGGGACTAGCGGGAGTATTAATGAGCAGTTCTTC.

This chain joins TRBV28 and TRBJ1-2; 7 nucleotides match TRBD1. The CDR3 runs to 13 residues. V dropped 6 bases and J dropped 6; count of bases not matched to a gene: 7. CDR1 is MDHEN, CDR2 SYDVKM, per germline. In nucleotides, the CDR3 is TGTGCCAGCAGCCCAAGGACAGGCGATGGCTACACCTTC. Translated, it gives CASSPRTGDGYTF.

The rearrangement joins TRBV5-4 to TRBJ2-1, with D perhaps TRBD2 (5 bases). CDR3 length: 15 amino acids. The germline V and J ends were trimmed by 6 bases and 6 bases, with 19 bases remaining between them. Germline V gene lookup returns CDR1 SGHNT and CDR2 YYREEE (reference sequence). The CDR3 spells CASKNFGSGANEQFF. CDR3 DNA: TGTGCCAGCAAAAATTTCGGAAGCGGAGCCAATGAGCAGTTCTTC.

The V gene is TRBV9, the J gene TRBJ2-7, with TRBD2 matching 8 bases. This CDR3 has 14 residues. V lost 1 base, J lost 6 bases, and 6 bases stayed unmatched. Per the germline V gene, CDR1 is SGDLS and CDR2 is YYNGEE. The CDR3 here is CASSVNVAGTEQYF. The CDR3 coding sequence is TGTGCCAGCAGCGTAAACGTAGCGGGAACCGAGCAGTACTTC. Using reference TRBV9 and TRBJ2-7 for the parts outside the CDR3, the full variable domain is DSGVTQTPKHLITATGQRVTLRCSPRSGDLSVYWYQQSLDQGLQFLIQYYNGEERAKGNILERFSAQQFPDLHSELNLSSLELGDSALYFCASSVNVAGTEQYFGPGTRLTVT.

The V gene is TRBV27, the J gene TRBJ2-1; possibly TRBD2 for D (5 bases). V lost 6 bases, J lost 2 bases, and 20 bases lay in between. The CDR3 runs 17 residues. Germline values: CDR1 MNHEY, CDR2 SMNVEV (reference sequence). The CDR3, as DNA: TGTGCCAGCAGGCCTGGACTCGACAAGCACCCCTACAATGAGCAGTTCTTC. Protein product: CASRPGLDKHPYNEQFF.

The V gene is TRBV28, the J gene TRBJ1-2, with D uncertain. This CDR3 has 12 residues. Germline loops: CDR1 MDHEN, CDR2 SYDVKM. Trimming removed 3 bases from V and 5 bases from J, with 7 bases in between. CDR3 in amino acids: CASSLRDYGYTF. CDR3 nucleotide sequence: TGTGCCAGCAGTTTGCGGGATTATGGCTACACCTTC.

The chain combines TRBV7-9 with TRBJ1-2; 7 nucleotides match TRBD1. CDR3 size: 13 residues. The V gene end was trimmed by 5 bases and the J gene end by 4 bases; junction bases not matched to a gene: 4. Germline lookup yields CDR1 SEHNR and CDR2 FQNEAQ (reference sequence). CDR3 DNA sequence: TGTGCCAGCAGCCGGGACAGTCGCTATGGCTACACCTTC. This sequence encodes CASSRDSRYGYTF.